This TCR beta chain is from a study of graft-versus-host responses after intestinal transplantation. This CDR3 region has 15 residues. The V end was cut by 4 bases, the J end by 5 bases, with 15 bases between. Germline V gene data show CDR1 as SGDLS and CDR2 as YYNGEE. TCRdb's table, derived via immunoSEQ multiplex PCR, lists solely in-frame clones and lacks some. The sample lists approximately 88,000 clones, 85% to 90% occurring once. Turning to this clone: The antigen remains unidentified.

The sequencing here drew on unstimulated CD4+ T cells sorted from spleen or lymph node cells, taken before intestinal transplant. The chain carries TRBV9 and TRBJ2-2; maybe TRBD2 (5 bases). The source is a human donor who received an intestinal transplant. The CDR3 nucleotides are TGTGCCAGCAGCCCAGTCGGGATTCAAACCGGGGAGCTGTTTTTT. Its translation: CASSPVGIQTGELFF.